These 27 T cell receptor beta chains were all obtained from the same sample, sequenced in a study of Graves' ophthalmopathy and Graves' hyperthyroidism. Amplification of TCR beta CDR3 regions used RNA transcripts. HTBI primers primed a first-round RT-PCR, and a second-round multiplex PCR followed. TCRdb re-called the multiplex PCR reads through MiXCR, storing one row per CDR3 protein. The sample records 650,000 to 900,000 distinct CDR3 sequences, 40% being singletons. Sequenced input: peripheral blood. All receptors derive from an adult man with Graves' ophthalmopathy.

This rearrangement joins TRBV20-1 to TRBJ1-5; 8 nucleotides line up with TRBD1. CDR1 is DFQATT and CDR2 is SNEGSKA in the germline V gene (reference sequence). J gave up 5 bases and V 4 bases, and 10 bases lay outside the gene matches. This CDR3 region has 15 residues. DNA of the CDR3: TGCAGTGCTAACAGACAGGGGATGAGTCATCAGCCCCAGCATTTT. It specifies CSANRQGMSHQPQHF.

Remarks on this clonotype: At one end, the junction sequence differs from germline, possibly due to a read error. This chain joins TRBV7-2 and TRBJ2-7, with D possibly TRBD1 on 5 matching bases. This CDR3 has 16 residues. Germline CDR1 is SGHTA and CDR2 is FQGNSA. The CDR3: CASSQDQETEAYEQYF. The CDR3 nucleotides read TGCGCCAGCAGCCAAGATCAGGAGACAGAGGCCTACGAGCAGTACTTC.

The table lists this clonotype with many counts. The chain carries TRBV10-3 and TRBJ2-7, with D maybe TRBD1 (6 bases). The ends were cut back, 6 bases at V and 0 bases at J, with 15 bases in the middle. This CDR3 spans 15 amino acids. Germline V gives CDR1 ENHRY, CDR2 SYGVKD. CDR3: CAIRGTSITSYEQYF. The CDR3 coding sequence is TGTGCCATCAGGGGGACATCTATAACCTCCTACGAGCAGTACTTC.

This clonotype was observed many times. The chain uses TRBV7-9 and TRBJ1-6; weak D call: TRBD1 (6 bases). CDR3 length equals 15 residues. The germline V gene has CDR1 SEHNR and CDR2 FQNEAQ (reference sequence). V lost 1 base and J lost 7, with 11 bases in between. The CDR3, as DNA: TGTGCCAGCAGCTTAGTTCCGGGGGCGAATTCACCCCTCCACTTT. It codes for CASSLVPGANSPLHF.

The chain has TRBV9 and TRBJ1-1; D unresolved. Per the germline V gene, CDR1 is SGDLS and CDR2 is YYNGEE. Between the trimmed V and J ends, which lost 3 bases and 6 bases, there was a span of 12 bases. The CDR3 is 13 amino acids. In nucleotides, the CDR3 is TGTGCCAGCAGCGGGGAGGTCGGGGCTGAAGCTTTCTTT. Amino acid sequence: CASSGEVGAEAFF. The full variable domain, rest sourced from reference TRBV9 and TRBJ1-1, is DSGVTQTPKHLITATGQRVTLRCSPRSGDLSVYWYQQSLDQGLQFLIQYYNGEERAKGNILERFSAQQFPDLHSELNLSSLELGDSALYFCASSGEVGAEAFFGQGTRLTVV.

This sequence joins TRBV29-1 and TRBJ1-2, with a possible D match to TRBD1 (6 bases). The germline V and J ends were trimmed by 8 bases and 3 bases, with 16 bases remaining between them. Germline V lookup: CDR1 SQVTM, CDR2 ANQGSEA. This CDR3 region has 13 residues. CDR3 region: CSQDTGKDYGYTF. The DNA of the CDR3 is TGCAGCCAAGATACAGGGAAGGACTATGGCTACACCTTC. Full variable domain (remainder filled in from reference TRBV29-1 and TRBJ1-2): SAVISQKPSRDICQRGTSLTIQCQVDSQVTMMFWYRQQPGQSLTLIATANQGSEATYESGFVIDKFPISRPNLTFSTLTVSNMSPEDSSIYLCSQDTGKDYGYTFGSGTRLTVV.

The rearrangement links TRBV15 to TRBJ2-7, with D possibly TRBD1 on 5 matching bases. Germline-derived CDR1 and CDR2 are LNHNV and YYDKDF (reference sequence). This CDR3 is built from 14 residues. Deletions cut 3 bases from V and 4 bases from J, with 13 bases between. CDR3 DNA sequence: TGTGCCACCAGCAGGTCCGACAGTCTATACGAGCAGTACTTC. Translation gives CATSRSDSLYEQYF.

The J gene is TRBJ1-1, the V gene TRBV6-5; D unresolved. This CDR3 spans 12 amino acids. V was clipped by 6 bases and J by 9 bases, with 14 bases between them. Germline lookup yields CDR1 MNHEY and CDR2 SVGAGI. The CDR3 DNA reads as TGTGCCAGCAGCAACAAACCAGATAAAGCTTTCTTT. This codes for CASSNKPDKAFF.

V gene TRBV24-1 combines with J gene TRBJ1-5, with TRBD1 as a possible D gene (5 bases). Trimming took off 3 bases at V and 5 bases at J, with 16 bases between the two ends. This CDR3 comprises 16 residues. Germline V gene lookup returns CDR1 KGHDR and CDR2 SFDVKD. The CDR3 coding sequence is TGTGCCACCAGTGATGCCTCAGGGATGGGGGATCAGCCCCAGCATTTT. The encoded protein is CATSDASGMGDQPQHF.

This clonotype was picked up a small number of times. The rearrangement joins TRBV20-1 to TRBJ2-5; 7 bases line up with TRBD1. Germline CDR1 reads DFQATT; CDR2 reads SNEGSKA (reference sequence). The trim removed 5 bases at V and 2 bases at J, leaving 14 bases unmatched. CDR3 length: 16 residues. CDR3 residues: CSAPPSSAGGQETQYF. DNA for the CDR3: TGCAGTGCTCCCCCCAGTTCGGCAGGGGGTCAAGAGACCCAGTACTTC.

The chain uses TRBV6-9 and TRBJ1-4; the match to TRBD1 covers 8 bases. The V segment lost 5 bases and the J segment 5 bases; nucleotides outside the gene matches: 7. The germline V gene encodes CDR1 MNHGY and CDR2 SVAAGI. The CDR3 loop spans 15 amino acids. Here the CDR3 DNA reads TGTGCCAGCAGTGTCCGGGACAGGAGAAATGAAAAACTGTTTTTT. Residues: CASSVRDRRNEKLFF.

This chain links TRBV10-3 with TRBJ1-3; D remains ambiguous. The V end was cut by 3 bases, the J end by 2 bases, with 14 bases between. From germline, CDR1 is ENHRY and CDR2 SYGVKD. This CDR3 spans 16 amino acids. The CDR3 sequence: CAISEVATSAGNTIYF. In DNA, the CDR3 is TGTGCCATCAGTGAAGTGGCCACCAGCGCTGGAAACACCATATATTTT.

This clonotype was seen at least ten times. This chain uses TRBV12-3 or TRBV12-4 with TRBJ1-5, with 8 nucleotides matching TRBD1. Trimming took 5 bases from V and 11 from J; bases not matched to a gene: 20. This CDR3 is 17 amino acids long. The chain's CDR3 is CASSLRGGQGSATTQHF. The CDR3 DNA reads TGTGCCAGCAGTCTAAGGGGAGGACAGGGATCCGCTACGACCCAGCATTTT.

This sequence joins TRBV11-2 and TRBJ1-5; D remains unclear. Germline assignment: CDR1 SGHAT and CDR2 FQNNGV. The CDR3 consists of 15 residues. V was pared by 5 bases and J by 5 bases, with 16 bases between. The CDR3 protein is CASSPDRTPDQPQHF. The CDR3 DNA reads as TGTGCCAGCAGCCCAGATCGCACACCTGATCAGCCCCAGCATTTT.

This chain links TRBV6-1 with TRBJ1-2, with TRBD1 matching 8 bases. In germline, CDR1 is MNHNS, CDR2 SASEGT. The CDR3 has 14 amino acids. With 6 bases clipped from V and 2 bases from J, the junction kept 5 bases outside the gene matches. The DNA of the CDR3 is TGTGCCAGCAGGACGACAGGGGCAAACTATGGCTACACCTTC. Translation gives CASRTTGANYGYTF.

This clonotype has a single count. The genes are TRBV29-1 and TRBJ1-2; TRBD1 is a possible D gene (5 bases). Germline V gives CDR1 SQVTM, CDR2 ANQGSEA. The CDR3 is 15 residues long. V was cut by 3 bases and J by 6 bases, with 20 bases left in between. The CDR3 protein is CSVEAQGGSPHGYTF. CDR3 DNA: TGCAGCGTTGAGGCTCAGGGAGGTTCGCCGCATGGCTACACCTTC.

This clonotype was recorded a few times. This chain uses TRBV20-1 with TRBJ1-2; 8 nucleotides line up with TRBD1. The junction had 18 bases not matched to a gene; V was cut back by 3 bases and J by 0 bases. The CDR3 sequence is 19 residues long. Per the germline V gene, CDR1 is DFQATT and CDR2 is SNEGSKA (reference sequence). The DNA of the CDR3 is TGCAGTGCTAGGAAAACCCACGACAGGGGCGACTTAGCTAACTATGGCTACACCTTC. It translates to CSARKTHDRGDLANYGYTF.

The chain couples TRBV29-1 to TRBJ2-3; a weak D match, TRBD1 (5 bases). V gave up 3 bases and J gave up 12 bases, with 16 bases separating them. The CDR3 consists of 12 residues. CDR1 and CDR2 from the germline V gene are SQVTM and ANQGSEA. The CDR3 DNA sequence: TGCAGCGTTGATACAGGTAGCAGGACCCAGTATTTT. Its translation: CSVDTGSRTQYF.

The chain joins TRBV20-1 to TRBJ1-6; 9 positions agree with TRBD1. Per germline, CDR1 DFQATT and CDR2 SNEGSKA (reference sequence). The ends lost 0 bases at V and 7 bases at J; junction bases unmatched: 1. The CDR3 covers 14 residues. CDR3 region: CSAREGTGNSPLHF. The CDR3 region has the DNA TGCAGTGCTAGAGAGGGGACAGGGAATTCACCCCTCCACTTT.

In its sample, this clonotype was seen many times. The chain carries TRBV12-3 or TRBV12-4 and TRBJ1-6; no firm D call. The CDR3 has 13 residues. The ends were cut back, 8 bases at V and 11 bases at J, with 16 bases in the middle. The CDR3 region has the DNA TGTGCCAGCGGGGTGAAAGAGGGAGCACCCCTCCACTTT. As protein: CASGVKEGAPLHF.

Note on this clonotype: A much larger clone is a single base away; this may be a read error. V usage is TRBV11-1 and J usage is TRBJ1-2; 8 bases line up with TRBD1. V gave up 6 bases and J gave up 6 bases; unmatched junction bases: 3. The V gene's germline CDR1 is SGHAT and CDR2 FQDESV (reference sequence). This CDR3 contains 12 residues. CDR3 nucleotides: TGTGCCAGCAGATCAGGGGGCGATGGCTACACCTTC. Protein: CASRSGGDGYTF. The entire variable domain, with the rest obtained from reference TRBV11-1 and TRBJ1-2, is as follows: EAEVAQSPRYKITEKSQAVAFWCDPISGHATLYWYRQILGQGPELLVQFQDESVVDDSQLPKDRFSAERLKGVDSTLKIQPAELGDSAMYLCASRSGGDGYTFGSGTRLTVV.

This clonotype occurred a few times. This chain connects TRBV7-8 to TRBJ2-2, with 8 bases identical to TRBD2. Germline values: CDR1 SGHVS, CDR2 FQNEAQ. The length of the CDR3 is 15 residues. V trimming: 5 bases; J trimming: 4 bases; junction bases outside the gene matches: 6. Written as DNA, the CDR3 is TGTGCCAGCAGCCTAAGCGGGGGACCCACCGGGGAGCTGTTTTTT. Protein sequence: CASSLSGGPTGELFF.

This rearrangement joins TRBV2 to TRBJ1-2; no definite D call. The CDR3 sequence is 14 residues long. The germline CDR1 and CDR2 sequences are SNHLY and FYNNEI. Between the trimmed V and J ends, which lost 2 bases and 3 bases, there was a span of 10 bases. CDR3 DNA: TGTGCCAGCAGTGAAATCGCGGAGTACTATGGCTACACCTTC. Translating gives CASSEIAEYYGYTF.

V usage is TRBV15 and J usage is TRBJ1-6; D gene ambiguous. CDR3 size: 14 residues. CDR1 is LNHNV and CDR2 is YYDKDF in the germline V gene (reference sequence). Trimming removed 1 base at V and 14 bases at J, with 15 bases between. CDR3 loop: CATSRASLGGTLHF. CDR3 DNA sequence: TGTGCCACCAGCAGAGCCTCCTTGGGCGGTACCCTCCACTTT.

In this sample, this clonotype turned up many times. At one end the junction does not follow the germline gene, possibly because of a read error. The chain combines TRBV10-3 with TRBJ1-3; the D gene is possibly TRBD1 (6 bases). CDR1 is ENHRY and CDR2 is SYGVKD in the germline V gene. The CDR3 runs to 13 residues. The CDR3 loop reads CASSVGQGNTIYF. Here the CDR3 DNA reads TGTGCCAGCAGTGTCGGACAGGGAAACACCATATATTTT.

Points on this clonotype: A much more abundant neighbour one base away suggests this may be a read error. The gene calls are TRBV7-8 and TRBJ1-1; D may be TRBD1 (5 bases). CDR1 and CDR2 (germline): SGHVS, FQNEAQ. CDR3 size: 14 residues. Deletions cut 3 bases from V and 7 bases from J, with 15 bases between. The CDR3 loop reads CASSFGGATNEAFF. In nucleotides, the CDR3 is TGTGCCAGCAGCTTTGGCGGGGCAACCAATGAAGCTTTCTTT.

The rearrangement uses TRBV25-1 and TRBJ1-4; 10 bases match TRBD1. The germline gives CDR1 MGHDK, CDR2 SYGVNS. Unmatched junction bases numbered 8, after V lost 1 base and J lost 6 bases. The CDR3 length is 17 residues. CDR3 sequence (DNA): TGTGCCAGCAGTGAATCCGACAGGGGGCTGTTGTATGAAAAACTGTTTTTT. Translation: CASSESDRGLLYEKLFF. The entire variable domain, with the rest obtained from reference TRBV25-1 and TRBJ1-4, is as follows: EADIYQTPRYLVIGTGKKITLECSQTMGHDKMYWYQQDPGMELHLIHYSYGVNSTEKGDLSSESTVSRIRTEHFPLTLESARPSHTSQYLCASSESDRGLLYEKLFFGSGTQLSVL.